A selection of T cell receptor beta chains follows, all from one sample in a study of CD8+ T cells in alopecia areata. Clones were sequenced by immunoSEQ multiplex PCR, and TCRdb holds only the in-frame ones, with some missing. The table lists just over 150,000 clones, roughly 65% of them singletons, with roughly 0.91% in the top ten. The starting material was CD4+ T cells sorted from blood, obtained at week 4, from a patient treated with tofacitinib. The receptor source for this set is a human donor with alopecia areata. Both conserved end residues are part of each CDR3. A D gene is named only where the DNA matches it firmly. For some rows the clone size is stated as once, few or many, or as a class when expanded; others skip it.

size,J,V,D,length,CDR3,DNA
NA,TRBJ1-1,TRBV5-1,TRBD1,16,CASSVLSRDSSTEAFF,TGCGCCAGCAGCGTTCTGTCCCGGGACAGCTCCACTGAAGCTTTCTTT
NA,TRBJ1-5,TRBV10-2,NA,14,CASRAGRTNQPQHF,TGCGCCAGCAGGGCAGGGCGTACCAATCAGCCCCAGCATTTT
NA,TRBJ1-3,TRBV19,NA,13,CASPPDSGNTIYF,TGTGCCAGCCCCCCGGACTCTGGAAACACCATATATTTT
few,TRBJ2-1,TRBV19,TRBD2,14,CASTPGLADNEQFF,TGTGCCAGTACCCCGGGACTAGCGGACAATGAGCAGTTCTTC
NA,TRBJ1-2,TRBV30,NA,11,CAWSINYGYTF,TGTGCCTGGAGTATTAACTATGGCTACACCTTC
NA,TRBJ1-1,TRBV6-5,NA,11,CASTQGGEAFF,TGTGCCAGCACCCAAGGAGGTGAAGCTTTCTTT
few,TRBJ2-5,TRBV29-1,TRBD2,12,CSAGTSFETQYF,TGCAGCGCAGGGACTAGCTTCGAGACCCAGTACTTC
NA,TRBJ2-5,TRBV29-1,TRBD2,10,CSAGGETQYF,TGCAGCGCCGGGGGGGAGACCCAGTACTTC
NA,TRBJ2-5,TRBV6-5,NA,13,CASSQDYQETQYF,TGTGCCAGCAGTCAAGACTACCAAGAGACCCAGTACTTC
few,TRBJ1-1,TRBV30,TRBD1,11,CAWRTGFWAFF,TGTGCCTGGAGGACAGGGTTTTGGGCTTTCTTT
NA,TRBJ1-2,TRBV29-1,NA,9,CSVLPGYTF,TGCAGCGTTTTGCCCGGCTACACCTTC
NA,TRBJ1-6,TRBV30,NA,14,CAWGVGSYNSPLHF,TGTGCCTGGGGTGTTGGCTCCTATAATTCACCCCTCCACTTT
NA,TRBJ1-3,TRBV25-1,NA,14,CASRGDGSGNTIYF,TGTGCCAGCAGAGGCGACGGCTCTGGAAACACCATATATTTT
NA,TRBJ2-7,TRBV30,NA,12,CAWSVGGYEQYF,TGTGCCTGGAGTGTAGGGGGATACGAGCAGTACTTC
NA,TRBJ1-6,TRBV7-9,NA,13,CASSPRQYSPLHF,TGTGCCAGCAGCCCGCGACAGTATTCACCCCTCCACTTT
NA,TRBJ2-7,TRBV5-4,NA,15,CASSYRQAGSYEQYF,TGTGCCAGCAGCTATAGACAGGCCGGCTCCTACGAGCAGTACTTC
once,TRBJ2-5,TRBV11-2,NA,11,CASSSYETQYF,TGTGCCAGCAGCTCGTACGAGACCCAGTACTTC
few,TRBJ2-7,TRBV12-5,NA,14,CASGLAGRIYEQYF,TGTGCTAGTGGTTTGGCGGGACGCATCTACGAGCAGTACTTC
NA,TRBJ2-7,TRBV29-1,NA,13,CSVAPSPFYEQYF,TGCAGCGTGGCTCCAAGCCCTTTCTACGAGCAGTACTTC
few,TRBJ2-7,TRBV7-9,TRBD1,15,CASSLDGTGAYEQYF,TGTGCCAGCAGCTTAGATGGGACAGGGGCCTACGAGCAGTACTTC
NA,TRBJ1-1,TRBV7-2,NA,15,CASSLDMARNTEAFF,TGTGCCAGCAGCTTAGACATGGCGAGGAACACTGAAGCTTTCTTT
NA,TRBJ1-4,TRBV6-6,NA,13,CASSSSGGAELFF,TGTGCCAGCAGTTCCTCCGGGGGGGCGGAACTGTTTTTT
NA,TRBJ1-1,TRBV25-1,NA,14,CASSEWSGSTEAFF,TGTGCCAGCAGTGAATGGTCAGGGAGCACTGAAGCTTTCTTT
few,TRBJ2-5,TRBV29-1,NA,10,CSVELETQYF,TGCAGCGTTGAGTTGGAGACCCAGTACTTC
NA,TRBJ2-2,TRBV28,NA,10,CATSTGELFF,TGTGCCACTTCTACCGGGGAGCTGTTTTTT
few,TRBJ2-6,TRBV2,NA,14,CASSPGFGANVLTF,TGTGCCAGCTCTCCGGGGTTTGGGGCCAACGTCCTGACTTTC
NA,TRBJ1-1,TRBV30,NA,13,CAWNPPLNTEAFF,TGTGCCTGGAATCCGCCCCTGAACACTGAAGCTTTCTTT
NA,TRBJ2-7,TRBV30,TRBD1,14,CAWSGTGVGYEQYF,TGTGCCTGGAGTGGAACAGGGGTAGGCTACGAGCAGTACTTC
NA,TRBJ2-3,TRBV6-6,NA,15,CASSYSWGSADTQYF,TGTGCCAGCAGTTACTCATGGGGGAGCGCAGATACGCAGTATTTT
few,TRBJ2-6,TRBV11-2,NA,15,CASSLWGSGANVLTF,TGTGCCAGCAGCTTATGGGGATCTGGGGCCAACGTCCTGACTTTC
NA,TRBJ2-2,TRBV25-1,NA,16,CASSERGAPNTGELFF,TGTGCCAGCAGTGAGAGGGGGGCACCGAACACCGGGGAGCTGTTTTTT
few,TRBJ1-1,TRBV9,NA,14,CASSVQGISSEAFF,TGTGCCAGCAGCGTCCAGGGGATTTCGAGTGAAGCTTTCTTT
NA,TRBJ2-7,TRBV10-3,NA,16,CAISETPGQTVVEQYF,TGTGCCATCAGTGAGACACCCGGCCAAACCGTGGTCGAGCAGTACTTC
few,TRBJ1-5,TRBV6-5,NA,13,CASGRTGNQPQHF,TGTGCCAGCGGGAGAACAGGGAATCAGCCCCAGCATTTT
NA,TRBJ1-2,TRBV29-1,NA,12,CSVVGAGGGYTF,TGCAGCGTTGTAGGGGCAGGTGGTGGCTACACCTTC
NA,TRBJ2-6,TRBV15,NA,15,CATSSHNSGANVLTF,TGTGCCACCAGCAGCCACAACTCTGGGGCCAACGTCCTGACTTTC
NA,TRBJ2-5,TRBV30,NA,13,CAWSETYQETQYF,TGTGCCTGGAGTGAGACGTACCAAGAGACCCAGTACTTC
NA,TRBJ2-3,TRBV29-1,TRBD1,12,CSVRQGADTQYF,TGCAGCGTTCGACAGGGGGCAGATACGCAGTATTTT
few,TRBJ1-3,TRBV6-1,NA,15,CASSEDRGLINTIYF,TGTGCCAGCAGTGAAGACCGGGGTCTGATTAACACCATATATTTT
few,TRBJ1-2,TRBV6-1,NA,15,CASAGNLKVGYGYTF,TGTGCCAGCGCGGGAAATTTGAAGGTCGGCTATGGCTACACCTTC
few,TRBJ2-2,TRBV30,NA,14,CAWHVSRNTGELFF,TGTGCCTGGCATGTATCTAGGAACACCGGGGAGCTGTTTTTT
few,TRBJ2-5,TRBV30,NA,13,CAWKGSFGETQYF,TGTGCCTGGAAAGGGAGCTTCGGGGAGACCCAGTACTTC
NA,TRBJ1-5,TRBV5-6,TRBD1,16,CASSWGQGIGNQPQHF,TGTGCCAGCAGCTGGGGACAGGGCATAGGCAATCAGCCCCAGCATTTT
NA,TRBJ2-3,TRBV30,TRBD2,15,CAWEESGGLLDTQYF,TGTGCCTGGGAGGAGAGCGGGGGGCTTCTTGATACGCAGTATTTT
NA,TRBJ1-6,TRBV27,NA,14,CASTQSGYNSPLHF,TGTGCCAGCACTCAGTCGGGGTATAATTCACCCCTCCACTTT
few,TRBJ1-4,TRBV19,NA,14,CASSIVGGNEKLFF,TGTGCCAGTAGTATAGTAGGGGGAAATGAAAAACTGTTTTTT
medium-sized,TRBJ2-1,TRBV7-2,TRBD2,15,CASLLAGSTYNEQFF,TGTGCCAGCTTACTAGCGGGGAGTACTTACAATGAGCAGTTCTTC
NA,TRBJ1-6,TRBV5-4,NA,14,CASSLGEMNSPLHF,TGTGCCAGCAGCTTGGGGGAAATGAATTCACCCCTCCACTTT
few,TRBJ2-5,TRBV29-1,NA,11,CSLLLGQTQYF,TGCAGCCTACTATTAGGGCAGACCCAGTACTTC
few,TRBJ2-3,TRBV6-5,TRBD1,14,CASRPRGLTDTQYF,TGTGCCAGCAGGCCTAGGGGGCTTACAGATACGCAGTATTTT
NA,TRBJ2-3,TRBV2,NA,13,CASKEGYPDTQYF,TGTGCCAGCAAAGAGGGGTACCCAGATACGCAGTATTTT
NA,TRBJ2-5,TRBV29-1,NA,12,CSVVLAQETQYF,TGCAGCGTTGTTCTAGCGCAAGAGACCCAGTACTTC
NA,TRBJ2-3,TRBV7-7,NA,14,CASSLGTGTDTQYF,TGTGCTAGCAGCTTGGGGACTGGCACAGATACGCAGTATTTT